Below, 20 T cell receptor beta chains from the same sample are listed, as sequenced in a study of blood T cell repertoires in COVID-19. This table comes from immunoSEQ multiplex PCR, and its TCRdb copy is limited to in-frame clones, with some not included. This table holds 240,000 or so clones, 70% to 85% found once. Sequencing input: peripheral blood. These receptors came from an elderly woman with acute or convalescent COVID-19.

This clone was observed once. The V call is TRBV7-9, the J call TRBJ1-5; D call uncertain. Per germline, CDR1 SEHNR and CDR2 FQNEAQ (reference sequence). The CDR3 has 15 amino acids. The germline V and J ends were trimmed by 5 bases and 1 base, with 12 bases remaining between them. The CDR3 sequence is CASSPRGESNQPQHF. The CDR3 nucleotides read TGTGCCAGCAGCCCTCGGGGAGAGAGCAATCAGCCCCAGCATTTT.

DNA of the CDR3: TGTGCCAGCAGTACACCCACCAGGTTGATAGGCCCTGAAGCTTTCTTT. Residues: CASSTPTRLIGPEAFF. V gene TRBV28 combines with J gene TRBJ1-1, with unresolved D. Germline CDR1 and CDR2: MDHEN and SYDVKM. Between the trimmed V and J ends, which lost 5 bases and 6 bases, there was a span of 22 bases. This CDR3 contains 16 residues.

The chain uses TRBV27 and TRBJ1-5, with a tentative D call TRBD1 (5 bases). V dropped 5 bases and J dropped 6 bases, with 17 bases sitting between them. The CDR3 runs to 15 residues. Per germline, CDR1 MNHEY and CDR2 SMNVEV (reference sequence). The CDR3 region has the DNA TGTGCCAGCAGTAAGGGGCAGGGTGAGTTTCAGCCCCAGCATTTT. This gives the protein CASSKGQGEFQPQHF.

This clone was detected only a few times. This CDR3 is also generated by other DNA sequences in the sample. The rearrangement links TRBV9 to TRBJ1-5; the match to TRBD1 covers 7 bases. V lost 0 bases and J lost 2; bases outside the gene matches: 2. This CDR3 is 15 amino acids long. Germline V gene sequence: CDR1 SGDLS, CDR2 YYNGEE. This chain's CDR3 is CASSVGQGGNQPQHF. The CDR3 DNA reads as TGTGCCAGCAGCGTAGGACAGGGAGGCAATCAGCCCCAGCATTTT.

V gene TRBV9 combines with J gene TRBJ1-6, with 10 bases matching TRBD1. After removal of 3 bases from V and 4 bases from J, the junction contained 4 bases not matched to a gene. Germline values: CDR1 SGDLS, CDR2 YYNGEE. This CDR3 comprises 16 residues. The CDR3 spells CASSAGTGEYNSPLHF. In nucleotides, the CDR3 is TGTGCCAGCAGCGCCGGGACAGGGGAATATAATTCACCCCTCCACTTT.

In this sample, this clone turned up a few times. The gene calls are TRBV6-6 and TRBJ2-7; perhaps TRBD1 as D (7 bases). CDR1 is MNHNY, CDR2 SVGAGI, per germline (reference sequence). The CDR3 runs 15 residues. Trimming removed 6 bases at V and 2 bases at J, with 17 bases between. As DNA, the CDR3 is TGTGCCAGCAGAATCCGACAGGGAGGTCCCTACGAGCAGTACTTC. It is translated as CASRIRQGGPYEQYF.

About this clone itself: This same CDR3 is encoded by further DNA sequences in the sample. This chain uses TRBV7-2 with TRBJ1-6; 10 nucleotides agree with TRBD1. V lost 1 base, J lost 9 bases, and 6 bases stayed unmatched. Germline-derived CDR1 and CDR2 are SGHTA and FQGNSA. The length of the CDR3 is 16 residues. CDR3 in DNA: TGTGCCAGCAGCTTAGGGAGGGGACAGGGGAGTTCACCCCTCCACTTT. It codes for CASSLGRGQGSSPLHF.

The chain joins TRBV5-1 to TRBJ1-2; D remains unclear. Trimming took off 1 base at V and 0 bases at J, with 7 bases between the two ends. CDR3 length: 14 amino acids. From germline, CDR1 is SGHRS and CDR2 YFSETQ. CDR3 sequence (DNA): TGCGCCAGCAGCTTGCAGTCTTCTAACTATGGCTACACCTTC. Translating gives CASSLQSSNYGYTF.

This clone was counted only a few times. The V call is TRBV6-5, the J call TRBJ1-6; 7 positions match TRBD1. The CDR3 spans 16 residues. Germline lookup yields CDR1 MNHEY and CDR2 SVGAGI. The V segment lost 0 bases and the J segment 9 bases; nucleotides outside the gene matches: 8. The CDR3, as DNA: TGTGCCAGCAGTTACTCGAAGGGGGCCAGGGGTTCACCCCTCCACTTT. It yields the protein CASSYSKGARGSPLHF.

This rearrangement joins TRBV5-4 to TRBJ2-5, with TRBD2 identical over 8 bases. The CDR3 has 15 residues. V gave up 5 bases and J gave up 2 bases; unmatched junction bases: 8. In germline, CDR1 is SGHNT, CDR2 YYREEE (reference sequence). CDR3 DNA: TGTGCCAGCAGTCCATCGGGGGGGCAACAAGAGACCCAGTACTTC. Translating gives CASSPSGGQQETQYF.

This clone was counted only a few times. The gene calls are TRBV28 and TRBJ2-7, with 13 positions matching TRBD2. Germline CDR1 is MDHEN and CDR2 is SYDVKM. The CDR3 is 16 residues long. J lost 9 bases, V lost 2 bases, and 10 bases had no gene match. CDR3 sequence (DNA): TGTGCCAGCAGTTTAACCGGGACTAGCGGGACCACCGGGCAGTACTTC. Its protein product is CASSLTGTSGTTGQYF. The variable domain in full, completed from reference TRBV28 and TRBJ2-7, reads DVKVTQSSRYLVKRTGEKVFLECVQDMDHENMFWYRQDPGLGLRLIYFSYDVKMKEKGDIPEGYSVSREKKERFSLILESASTNQTSMYLCASSLTGTSGTTGQYFGPGTRLTVT.

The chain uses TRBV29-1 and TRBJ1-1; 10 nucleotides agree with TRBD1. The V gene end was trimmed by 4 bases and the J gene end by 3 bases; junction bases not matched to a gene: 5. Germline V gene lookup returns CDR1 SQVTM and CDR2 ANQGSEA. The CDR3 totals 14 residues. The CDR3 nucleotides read TGCAGCGTTGTCTCCGGACAGGGGGACACTGAAGCTTTCTTT. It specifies CSVVSGQGDTEAFF.

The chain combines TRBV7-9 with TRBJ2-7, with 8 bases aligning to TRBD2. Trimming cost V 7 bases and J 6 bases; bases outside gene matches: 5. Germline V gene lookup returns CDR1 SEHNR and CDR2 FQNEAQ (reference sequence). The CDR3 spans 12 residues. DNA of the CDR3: TGTGCCAGCACTCTAGCGGGCGGCGAGCAGTACTTC. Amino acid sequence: CASTLAGGEQYF.

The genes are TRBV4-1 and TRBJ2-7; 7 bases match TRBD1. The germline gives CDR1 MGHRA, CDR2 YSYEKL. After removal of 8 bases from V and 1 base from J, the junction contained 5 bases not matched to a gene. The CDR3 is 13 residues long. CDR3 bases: TGCGCCAGCTCCTGGACAGGATCCTACGAGCAGTACTTC. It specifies CASSWTGSYEQYF.

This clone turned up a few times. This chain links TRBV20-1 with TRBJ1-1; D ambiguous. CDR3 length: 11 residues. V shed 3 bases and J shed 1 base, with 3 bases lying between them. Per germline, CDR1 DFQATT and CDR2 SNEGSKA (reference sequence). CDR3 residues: CSASRNTEAFF. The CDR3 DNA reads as TGCAGTGCTAGTCGGAACACTGAAGCTTTCTTT.

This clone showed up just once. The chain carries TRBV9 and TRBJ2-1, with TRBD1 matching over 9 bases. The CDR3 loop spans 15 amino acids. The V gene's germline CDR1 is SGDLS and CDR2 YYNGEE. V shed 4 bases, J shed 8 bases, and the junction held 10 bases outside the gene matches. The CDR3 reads CASSPGTGWADEQFF. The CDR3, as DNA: TGTGCCAGCAGCCCAGGGACAGGGTGGGCGGATGAGCAGTTCTTC.

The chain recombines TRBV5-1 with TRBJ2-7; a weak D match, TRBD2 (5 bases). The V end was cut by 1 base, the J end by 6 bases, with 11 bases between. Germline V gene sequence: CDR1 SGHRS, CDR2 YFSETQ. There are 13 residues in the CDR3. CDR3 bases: TGCGCCAGCAGCTTGTTCGGGGTCCCCGAGCAGTACTTC. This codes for CASSLFGVPEQYF.

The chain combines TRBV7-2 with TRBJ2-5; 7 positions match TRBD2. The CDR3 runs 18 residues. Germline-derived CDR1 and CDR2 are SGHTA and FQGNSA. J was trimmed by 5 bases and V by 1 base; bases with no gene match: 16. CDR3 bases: TGTGCCAGCAGCTTAGTCTGGCTAGCGGAAGCCACCACGGAGACCCAGTACTTC. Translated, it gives CASSLVWLAEATTETQYF.

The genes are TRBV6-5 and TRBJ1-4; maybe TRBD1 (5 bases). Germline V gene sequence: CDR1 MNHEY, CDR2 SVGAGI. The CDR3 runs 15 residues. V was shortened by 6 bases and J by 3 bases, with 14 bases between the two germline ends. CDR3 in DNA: TGTGCCAGCAGAGGTGCCCCGGGGGCTAATGAAAAACTGTTTTTT. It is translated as CASRGAPGANEKLFF.

The CDR3: CASSQDLGISTDTQYF. CDR3 DNA sequence: TGTGCCAGCAGCCAAGATCTCGGTATAAGCACAGATACGCAGTATTTT. V usage is TRBV4-2 and J usage is TRBJ2-3; D call uncertain. CDR1 is LGHNA, CDR2 YNFKEQ, per germline. V was pared by 0 bases and J by 0 bases, with 10 bases between. The CDR3 spans 16 residues.